The 19 T cell receptor beta chains below come from one sample, sequenced in a study of T cells in Graves' hyperthyroidism and ophthalmopathy. RNA transcripts served as the template for amplifying TCR beta CDR3 regions. A set of HTBI primers served as the primers for a first-round RT-PCR of the TCR CDR3. One entry per CDR3 protein, called by TCRdb with MiXCR from the multiplex PCR reads. This table holds about 640,000 distinct CDR3 sequences, about 15% found once. What was sequenced was blood. These receptors were taken from a woman between 45 and 60 years old with Graves' ophthalmopathy.

This clonotype turned up a few times. The rearrangement joins TRBV29-1 to TRBJ2-1; D is undetermined. The V and J ends lost 2 bases and 4 bases respectively, with 15 bases between them. Looked up from germline, CDR1 is SQVTM and CDR2 is ANQGSEA. The CDR3 covers 15 residues. CDR3 protein: CSVELFTAVYNEQFF. The CDR3, as DNA: TGCAGCGTTGAACTCTTCACTGCTGTGTACAATGAGCAGTTCTTC.

Worth noting for this clonotype: A read error may produce the germline difference seen at one junction end. This rearrangement joins TRBV7-2 to TRBJ1-5; D gene unclear. This CDR3 region has 13 residues. Looked up from germline, CDR1 is SGHTA and CDR2 is FQGNSA. The CDR3 here is CVSSLEVNQPQHF. In DNA form, the CDR3 reads TGTGTCAGCAGCTTAGAAGTTAATCAGCCCCAGCATTTT.

This clonotype came up many times. The gene calls are TRBV27 and TRBJ2-1; TRBD2 matches at 10 bases. This CDR3 is built from 14 residues. Losses at the gene ends were 6 bases for V and 3 bases for J; bases not matched to a gene: 2. Germline V CDR1 and CDR2: MNHEY, SMNVEV (reference sequence). DNA for the CDR3: TGTGCCAGCAGACTAGCGGGGAACTACAATGAGCAGTTCTTC. This encodes CASRLAGNYNEQFF.

This chain connects TRBV25-1 to TRBJ2-3; 7 nucleotides line up with TRBD2. Germline V gene lookup returns CDR1 MGHDK and CDR2 SYGVNS. The CDR3 sequence is 16 residues long. The J segment lost 5 bases and the V segment lost 0 bases, leaving 8 bases of the junction unmatched. The CDR3 reads CASSEYQLAARDTQYF. The CDR3 region has the DNA TGTGCCAGCAGTGAATATCAGCTAGCGGCGAGAGATACGCAGTATTTT.

This chain connects TRBV2 to TRBJ1-2; no firm D call. V gave up 6 bases and J gave up 0 bases, with 17 bases separating them. The CDR3 spans 16 residues. The germline gives CDR1 SNHLY, CDR2 FYNNEI. The CDR3 sequence is CASRRYAREANYGYTF. The CDR3 nucleotides are TGTGCCAGCAGAAGATACGCGAGGGAAGCTAACTATGGCTACACCTTC.

This chain links TRBV28 with TRBJ2-7, with TRBD2 matching 12 bases. Germline loops: CDR1 MDHEN, CDR2 SYDVKM. Unmatched junction bases numbered 4, after V lost 4 bases and J lost 0 bases. This CDR3 is built from 16 residues. CDR3 nucleotides: TGTGCCAGCAGTTCTAGCGGGAGGGCCGACTCCTACGAGCAGTACTTC. Protein product: CASSSSGRADSYEQYF.

The table lists this clonotype with many counts. This chain joins TRBV7-3 and TRBJ2-1; a weak D match, TRBD2 (6 bases). V shed 5 bases and J shed 6 bases, with 17 bases lying between them. Looked up from germline, CDR1 is SGHTA and CDR2 is FQGTGA. The CDR3 totals 15 residues. CDR3 bases: TGTGCCAGCAGCCCTCCTGGCGGGAATGTCAATGAGCAGTTCTTC. Amino acids: CASSPPGGNVNEQFF.

This clonotype was observed many times. This sequence joins TRBV7-2 and TRBJ2-1, with 7 bases lining up with TRBD2. The CDR3 has 13 residues. Per germline, CDR1 SGHTA and CDR2 FQGNSA. V lost 8 bases, J lost 6 bases, and 7 bases stayed unmatched. The CDR3 here is CASFGGSGNEQFF. CDR3 DNA: TGTGCCAGCTTTGGCGGGAGCGGCAATGAGCAGTTCTTC.

This clonotype was seen a few times. The chain joins TRBV15 to TRBJ2-3; D perhaps matches TRBD2 (6 bases). Germline CDR1 reads LNHNV; CDR2 reads YYDKDF (reference sequence). V was shortened by 5 bases and J by 4 bases, with 13 bases between the two germline ends. This CDR3 is built from 14 residues. The DNA of the CDR3 is TGTGCCACCAGCCGTCCCGGGAGTTCAGATACGCAGTATTTT. Translated, it gives CATSRPGSSDTQYF.

On this clonotype: A read error is likely, as this CDR3 ends without the conserved phenylalanine or tryptophan. The chain joins TRBV12-3 or TRBV12-4 to TRBJ1-2, with D tentatively TRBD1 (6 bases). CDR3 length equals 15 residues. Trimming cost V 8 bases and J 5 bases, with 21 bases left between them. The CDR3 reads CASLKGGETSYGYTL. The CDR3 coding sequence is TGTGCCAGCTTGAAGGGGGGGGAAACTTCTTATGGCTACACCCTC.

This clonotype was detected many times. The chain employs TRBV20-1 and TRBJ2-1; no reliable D call. CDR1 is DFQATT and CDR2 is SNEGSKA in the germline V gene (reference sequence). Trimming removed 2 bases from V and 0 bases from J, with 11 bases in between. The length of the CDR3 is 15 residues. CDR3 nucleotides: TGCAGTGCTAGACGGTCGGAGAGCTCCTACAATGAGCAGTTCTTC. Its protein product is CSARRSESSYNEQFF.

This clonotype came up many times. This chain connects TRBV7-2 to TRBJ2-7; the match to TRBD1 covers 8 bases. Germline V gives CDR1 SGHTA, CDR2 FQGNSA. V shed 1 base, J shed 1 base, and the junction held 9 bases outside the gene matches. CDR3 length: 17 amino acids. The DNA for the CDR3 is TGTGCCAGCAGCTTAGGCGTTCTCGGGACAGGATCCTACGAGCAGTACTTC. Translated: CASSLGVLGTGSYEQYF.

In its sample, this clonotype was seen a few times. V gene TRBV7-9 combines with J gene TRBJ2-3; 8 nucleotides line up with TRBD1. From germline, CDR1 is SEHNR and CDR2 FQNEAQ (reference sequence). The CDR3 runs to 16 residues. Trimming at V came to 5 bases and at J to 2 bases, leaving 9 bases not matched to a gene. This CDR3 is CASSKSPGQDTDTQYF. In DNA form, the CDR3 reads TGTGCCAGCAGCAAATCACCGGGACAGGACACAGATACGCAGTATTTT.

This clonotype appeared many times. CDR3 residues: CASSPDRGRTGELFF. The CDR3 DNA reads TGTGCCAGCAGCCCGGACAGGGGGCGCACCGGGGAGCTGTTTTTT. The V and J genes are TRBV28 and TRBJ2-2; 11 bases are shared with TRBD1. CDR1 and CDR2 (germline): MDHEN, SYDVKM. V lost 6 bases and J lost 4; bases outside the gene matches: 4. The CDR3 runs 15 residues.

V and J are TRBV18 and TRBJ1-1, with TRBD1 matching over 7 bases. This CDR3 spans 14 amino acids. V dropped 4 bases and J dropped 6; count of bases not matched to a gene: 8. Germline V gene data show CDR1 as KGHSH and CDR2 as LQKENI. CDR3 region: CASSQGDRDAEAFF. CDR3 coding DNA: TGTGCCAGCTCACAAGGAGACAGGGACGCTGAAGCTTTCTTT.

The J gene is TRBJ2-5, the V gene TRBV20-1; TRBD1 is a possible D gene (5 bases). Trimming shortened V by 6 bases and J by 2 bases, and 13 bases separated the two germline ends. Germline V gene lookup returns CDR1 DFQATT and CDR2 SNEGSKA (reference sequence). This CDR3 region has 13 residues. CDR3 region: CSAPSREQETQYF. The CDR3 DNA is TGCAGTGCCCCTTCCAGGGAACAAGAGACCCAGTACTTC.

As regards this clonotype: A much more abundant neighbour one base away suggests this may be a read error. The V call is TRBV5-5, the J call TRBJ1-5; 8 nucleotides align to TRBD1. V gave up 6 bases and J gave up 3 bases; unmatched junction bases: 5. This CDR3 is 14 amino acids long. Germline loops: CDR1 SGHKS, CDR2 YYEKEE (reference sequence). DNA for the CDR3: TGTGCCAGCACCCCGGACAGGGCCAATCAGCCCCAGCATTTT. Protein product: CASTPDRANQPQHF.

V and J are TRBV7-2 and TRBJ1-2; D not certain. Germline V gene data show CDR1 as SGHTA and CDR2 as FQGNSA. The CDR3 length is 15 residues. V was trimmed by 5 bases and J by 7 bases, leaving 20 bases between them. CDR3 in amino acids: CASSQESTIRGGYTF. The CDR3 nucleotides read TGTGCCAGCAGCCAAGAATCGACCATACGGGGTGGCTACACCTTC.

The chain couples TRBV29-1 to TRBJ2-3, with a possible D match to TRBD1 (6 bases). Trimming shortened V by 4 bases and J by 5 bases, and 16 bases separated the two germline ends. The germline CDR1 and CDR2 sequences are SQVTM and ANQGSEA. This CDR3 comprises 14 residues. Written as DNA, the CDR3 is TGCAGCGTTGTAAGAGGGGGTGGTGGAGATACGCAGTATTTT. Amino acid sequence: CSVVRGGGGDTQYF.